A selection of T cell receptor beta chains follows, all from one sample in a study of Tregs in tolerant kidney transplant recipients. The table came from immunoSEQ multiplex PCR; TCRdb's copy has only in-frame clones and leaves some out. The sample holds 75,000 to 85,000 clones, approximately 90% seen once. Specimen: Tregs from blood, collected before the transplant. The source is a human donor who received a combined kidney and bone marrow transplant. Both conserved end residues are part of each CDR3. D genes are given only for firm matches. Expanded clones get a size class; other rows say once, few or many, or leave the size out.

CDR3 length	V gene	J gene	clone size	D gene	CDR3 protein	CDR3 DNA
14	TRBV6-6	TRBJ1-3	NA	NA	CASSQTGPGNTIYF	TGTGCCAGCAGCCAAACAGGGCCCGGAAACACCATATATTTT
12	TRBV4-3	TRBJ2-5	NA	NA	CASRGHQETQYF	TGCGCCAGCAGGGGCCACCAAGAGACCCAGTACTTC
12	TRBV28	TRBJ1-1	NA	NA	CASSSGGTEAFF	TGTGCCAGCAGTTCGGGGGGCACTGAAGCTTTCTTT
15	TRBV30	TRBJ2-2	NA	TRBD1	CAWSVGTGYTGELFF	TGTGCCTGGAGTGTAGGGACAGGGTACACCGGGGAGCTGTTTTTT
13	TRBV28	TRBJ1-4	NA	NA	CASSLHDREKLFF	TGTGCCAGCAGTTTACATGACAGGGAAAAACTGTTTTTT
14	TRBV19	TRBJ1-5	NA	TRBD1	CASSPGQGGQPQHF	TGTGCCAGTAGCCCCGGACAGGGTGGTCAGCCCCAGCATTTT
12	TRBV28	TRBJ2-5	few	TRBD1	CASSSPGQAKNF	TGTGCCAGCAGTAGCCCGGGACAGGCCAAGAACTTC
13	TRBV30	TRBJ2-5	NA	NA	CAWRDPPEKTQYF	TGTGCCTGGAGGGACCCGCCAGAGAAGACCCAGTACTTC
15	TRBV6-1	TRBJ2-3	NA	TRBD1	CASSDRDRSTDTQYF	TGTGCCAGCAGTGACCGGGACAGGAGCACAGATACGCAGTATTTT
11	TRBV6-4	TRBJ1-2	NA	NA	CASSDRGGYTF	TGTGCCAGCAGTGACAGGGGGGGCTACACCTTC
13	TRBV14	TRBJ1-1	NA	NA	CASSHKLGTEAFF	TGTGCCAGCAGCCACAAGTTAGGGACTGAAGCTTTCTTT
15	TRBV19	TRBJ2-7	NA	NA	CASSPTPYSSYEQYF	TGTGCCAGTAGTCCCACCCCCTACTCCTCCTACGAGCAGTACTTC
17	TRBV30	TRBJ2-3	NA	TRBD2	CAWSLLGLAASTDTQYF	TGTGCCTGGTCTCTCCTAGGACTAGCGGCAAGCACAGATACGCAGTATTTT
15	TRBV18	TRBJ1-1	NA	NA	CASSPQETLNTEAFF	TGTGCCAGCTCACCACAGGAGACCCTGAACACTGAAGCTTTCTTT
14	TRBV27	TRBJ1-1	NA	NA	CASSLSPGGAEAFF	TGTGCCAGCAGTTTATCCCCTGGGGGAGCTGAAGCTTTCTTT
15	TRBV5-1	TRBJ1-1	NA	TRBD1	CASSEQGARDTEAFF	TGCGCCAGCAGCGAACAGGGGGCGAGGGACACTGAAGCTTTCTTT
13	TRBV11-2	TRBJ2-3	NA	TRBD2	CASSFRGEDTQYF	TGTGCCAGCAGCTTCCGGGGGGAAGATACGCAGTATTTT
16	TRBV27	TRBJ2-7	NA	TRBD2	CASRQIGLGDPYEQYF	TGTGCCAGCAGACAAATAGGACTAGGCGATCCCTACGAGCAGTACTTC
15	TRBV28	TRBJ1-2	NA	NA	CASSRIDRLNYGYTF	TGTGCCAGCAGCCGGATCGACAGGCTAAACTATGGCTACACCTTC
12	TRBV6-6	TRBJ2-1	NA	NA	CASSFTYNEQFF	TGTGCCAGCAGTTTCACCTACAATGAGCAGTTCTTC
15	TRBV4-1	TRBJ1-4	NA	NA	CATRTTNPLGEKLFF	TGCGCCACTCGGACAACCAACCCCTTAGGTGAAAAACTGTTTTTT
14	TRBV6-1	TRBJ2-1	NA	NA	CASNPGLSYNEQFF	TGTGCCAGCAATCCGGGACTGTCCTACAATGAGCAGTTCTTC
14	TRBV15	TRBJ1-2	NA	TRBD1	CATSSRQGGYGYTF	TGTGCCACCAGCAGTCGACAGGGCGGTTATGGCTACACCTTC
17	TRBV6-4	TRBJ2-3	NA	TRBD2	CASSGTGTSGSTDTQYF	TGTGCCAGCAGTGGGACCGGGACTAGCGGATCCACAGATACGCAGTATTTT
14	TRBV6-6	TRBJ1-4	NA	NA	CASRDGATNEKLFF	TGTGCCAGCAGGGACGGTGCAACTAATGAAAAACTGTTTTTT
16	TRBV28	TRBJ2-1	once	NA	CASTPTETKIASEQFF	TGTGCCAGCACTCCTACCGAGACCAAGATCGCCAGTGAGCAGTTCTTC
12	TRBV7-9	TRBJ2-7	NA	TRBD2	CASSPSGSVQYF	TGTGCCAGCAGCCCTAGCGGGAGTGTCCAGTACTTC
15	TRBV5-1	TRBJ2-1	NA	TRBD2	CASSLAGTSIYEQFF	TGCGCCAGCAGCTTGGCCGGGACTAGTATCTATGAGCAGTTCTTC